A selection of T cell receptor beta chains follows, all from one sample in a study of cytomegalovirus exposure and HLA in healthy donors. Here immunoSEQ multiplex PCR was the method, and the copy in TCRdb shows in-frame clones only, minus some. The sample lists about 160,000 clones, around 83% occurring once. The source material was PBMCs. The receptors derive from a male donor in good health and CMV-seropositive. CDR3s include the opening cysteine and the closing phenylalanine or tryptophan. Each record gives: clone size, D gene, J gene, V gene, CDR3 protein, CDR3 DNA. D genes are given only for firm matches. The size field is filled for only some rows; it gives once, few, many or a size class.

NA	TRBD2	TRBJ2-5	TRBV30	CASTKLAGGETQYF	TGTGCCTCGACCAAACTAGCGGGAGGTGAGACCCAGTACTTC
NA	NA	TRBJ1-2	TRBV19	CAAQAGALRGYTF	TGTGCCGCCCAAGCGGGGGCGCTTCGAGGCTACACCTTC
few	TRBD2	TRBJ2-1	TRBV2	CASSASGSLDEQFF	TGTGCCAGCAGTGCTAGCGGGAGTTTAGATGAGCAGTTCTTC
once	NA	TRBJ2-3	TRBV4-3	CASSLGTPSTDTQYF	TGCGCCAGCAGCCTCGGGACACCGAGCACAGATACGCAGTATTTT
NA	TRBD2	TRBJ2-2	TRBV11-2	CASSLLAGGPITGELFF	TGTGCCAGCAGCTTGCTAGCGGGAGGGCCGATCACCGGGGAGCTGTTTTTT
NA	NA	TRBJ1-3	TRBV7-9	CASSRTVLSSGNTIYF	TGTGCCAGCAGCCGGACAGTGTTGAGCTCTGGAAACACCATATATTTT
NA	NA	TRBJ2-1	TRBV9	CASSAGAEGYYNEQFF	TGTGCCAGCAGCGCCGGTGCGGAGGGCTACTACAATGAGCAGTTCTTC
NA	NA	TRBJ1-2	TRBV7-2	CASTKSSGVTNYGYTF	TGTGCCAGCACCAAATCCTCCGGGGTAACAAACTATGGCTACACCTTC
NA	TRBD1	TRBJ2-3	TRBV30	CAWSLTGGGDTQYF	TGTGCCTGGAGCCTGACAGGGGGTGGAGATACGCAGTATTTT
NA	TRBD1	TRBJ1-5	TRBV18	CASSPGTGNDQPQHF	TGTGCCAGCTCACCCGGGACAGGGAACGATCAGCCCCAGCATTTT
NA	TRBD1	TRBJ1-1	TRBV7-8	CASSPRQGGEAFF	TGTGCCAGCAGCCCCCGACAGGGGGGTGAAGCTTTCTTT
NA	NA	TRBJ1-1	TRBV30	CAWSRQIEAFF	TGTGCCTGGAGCCGACAGATTGAAGCTTTCTTT
NA	NA	TRBJ1-1	TRBV30	CAWSGGYTEAFF	TGTGCCTGGAGTGGAGGGTACACTGAAGCTTTCTTT
NA	TRBD2	TRBJ2-2	TRBV30	CAWSGLAGGAGELFF	TGTGCCTGGAGTGGGTTAGCGGGAGGGGCCGGGGAGCTGTTTTTT
NA	TRBD1	TRBJ1-2	TRBV11-2	CASSPGTGQYYTF	TGTGCCAGCAGCCCTGGGACAGGACAATACTACACCTTC
NA	TRBD1	TRBJ1-6	TRBV27	CASRNRGRSPLHF	TGTGCCAGCCGAAACAGGGGGCGTTCACCCCTCCACTTT
once	NA	TRBJ1-1	TRBV30	CAWSNSMNTEAFF	TGTGCCTGGAGCAACAGTATGAACACTGAAGCTTTCTTT
once	NA	TRBJ1-1	TRBV6-5	CASSYGSEQKAFF	TGTGCCAGCAGTTACGGTTCAGAACAGAAAGCTTTCTTT
NA	TRBD1	TRBJ1-2	TRBV7-8	CASSLAGDRVYGYTF	TGTGCCAGCAGCTTAGCGGGGGACAGGGTCTATGGCTACACCTTC
NA	TRBD2	TRBJ2-2	TRBV5-1	CASSLPLAGGSGELFF	TGCGCCAGCAGCCTTCCCTTAGCGGGAGGGAGCGGGGAGCTGTTTTTT
NA	TRBD1	TRBJ1-5	TRBV19	CASSRGQLADQPQHF	TGTGCCAGTAGTCGGGGACAGCTCGCAGATCAGCCCCAGCATTTT
NA	TRBD1	TRBJ1-2	TRBV2	CASKLDRENYGYTF	TGTGCCAGCAAACTGGACAGGGAAAACTATGGCTACACCTTC
once	NA	TRBJ1-4	TRBV5-6	CASSRIGGGKLFF	TGTGCCAGCAGCCGTATCGGGGGAGGAAAACTGTTTTTT
NA	TRBD1	TRBJ2-7	TRBV5-1	CASSGGQGAPEQYF	TGCGCCAGCAGCGGGGGACAGGGGGCACCCGAGCAGTACTTC
NA	NA	TRBJ2-2	TRBV6-1	CASSETLGRGWYELFF	TGTGCCAGCAGTGAAACACTCGGGCGGGGCTGGTACGAGCTGTTTTTT
few	TRBD1	TRBJ2-6	TRBV9	CASSEGQGYSSGANVLTF	TGTGCCAGCAGCGAGGGACAGGGATACTCCTCTGGGGCCAACGTCCTGACTTTC